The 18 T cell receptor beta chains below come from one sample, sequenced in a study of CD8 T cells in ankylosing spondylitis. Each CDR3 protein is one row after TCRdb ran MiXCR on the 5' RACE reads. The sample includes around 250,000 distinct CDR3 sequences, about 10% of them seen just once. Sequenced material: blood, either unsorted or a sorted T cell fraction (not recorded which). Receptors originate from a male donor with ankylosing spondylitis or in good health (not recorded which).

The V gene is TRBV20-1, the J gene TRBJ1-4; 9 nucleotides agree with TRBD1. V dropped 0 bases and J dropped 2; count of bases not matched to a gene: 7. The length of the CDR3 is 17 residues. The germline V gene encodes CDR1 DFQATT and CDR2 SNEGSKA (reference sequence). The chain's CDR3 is CSARDLQGAITNEKLFF. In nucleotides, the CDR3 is TGCAGTGCTAGAGATCTACAGGGGGCTATTACTAATGAAAAACTGTTTTTT.

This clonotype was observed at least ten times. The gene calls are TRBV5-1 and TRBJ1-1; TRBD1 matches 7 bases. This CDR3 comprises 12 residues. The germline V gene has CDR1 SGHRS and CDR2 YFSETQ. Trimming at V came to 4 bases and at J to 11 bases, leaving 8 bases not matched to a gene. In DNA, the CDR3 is TGCGCCAGCAGCGGGACCACAGGGGCGGCTTTCTTT. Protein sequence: CASSGTTGAAFF.

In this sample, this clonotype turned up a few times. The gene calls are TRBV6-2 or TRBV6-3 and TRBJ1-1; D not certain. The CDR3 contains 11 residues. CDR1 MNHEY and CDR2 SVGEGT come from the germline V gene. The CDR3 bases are TGTGCTGGAGCGTGGTTCGCTGAAGCTTTCTTT. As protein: CAGAWFAEAFF.

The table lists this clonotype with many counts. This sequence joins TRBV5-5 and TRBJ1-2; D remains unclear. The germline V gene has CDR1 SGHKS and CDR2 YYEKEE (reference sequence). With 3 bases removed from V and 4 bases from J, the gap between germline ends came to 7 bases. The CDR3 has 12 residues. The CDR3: CASSSDGYGYTF. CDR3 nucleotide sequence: TGTGCCAGCAGCTCCGACGGCTATGGCTACACCTTC.

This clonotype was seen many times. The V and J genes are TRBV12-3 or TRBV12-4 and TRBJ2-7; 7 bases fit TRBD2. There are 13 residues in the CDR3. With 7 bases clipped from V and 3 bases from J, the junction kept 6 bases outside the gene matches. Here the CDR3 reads CASKSGAYYEQYF. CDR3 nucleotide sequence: TGTGCCAGCAAGAGCGGGGCCTACTACGAGCAGTACTTC.

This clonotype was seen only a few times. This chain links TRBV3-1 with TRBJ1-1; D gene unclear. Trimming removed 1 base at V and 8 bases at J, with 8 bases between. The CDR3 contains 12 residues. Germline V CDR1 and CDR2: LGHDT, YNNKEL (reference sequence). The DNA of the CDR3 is TGTGCCAGCAGCCAAGTACCAGCCGAAGCTTTCTTT. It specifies CASSQVPAEAFF.

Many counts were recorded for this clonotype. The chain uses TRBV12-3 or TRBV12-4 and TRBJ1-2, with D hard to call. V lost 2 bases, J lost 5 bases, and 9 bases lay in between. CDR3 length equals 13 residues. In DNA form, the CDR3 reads TGTGCCAGCAGTTTAACTACCGGGTATGGCTACACCTTC. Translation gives CASSLTTGYGYTF.

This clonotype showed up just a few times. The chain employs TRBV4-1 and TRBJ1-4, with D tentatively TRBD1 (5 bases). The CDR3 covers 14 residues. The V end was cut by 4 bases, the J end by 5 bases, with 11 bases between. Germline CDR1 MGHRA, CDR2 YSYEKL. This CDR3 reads CASSPLRTNEKLFF. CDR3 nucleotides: TGCGCCAGCAGCCCCTTAAGGACAAATGAAAAACTGTTTTTT.

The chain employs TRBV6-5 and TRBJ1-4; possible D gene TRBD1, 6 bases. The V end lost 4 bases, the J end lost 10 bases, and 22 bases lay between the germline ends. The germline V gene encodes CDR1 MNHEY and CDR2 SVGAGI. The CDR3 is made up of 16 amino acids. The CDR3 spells CASSFEDRSSLAKLFF. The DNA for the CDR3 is TGTGCCAGCAGTTTCGAAGACAGGTCCTCGCTCGCAAAACTGTTTTTT.

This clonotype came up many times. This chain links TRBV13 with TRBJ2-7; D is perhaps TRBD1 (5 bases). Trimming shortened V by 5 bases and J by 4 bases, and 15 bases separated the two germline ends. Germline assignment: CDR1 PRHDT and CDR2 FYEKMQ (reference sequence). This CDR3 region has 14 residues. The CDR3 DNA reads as TGTGCCAGCAGCACAAAGGACAATATATACGAGCAGTACTTC. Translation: CASSTKDNIYEQYF.

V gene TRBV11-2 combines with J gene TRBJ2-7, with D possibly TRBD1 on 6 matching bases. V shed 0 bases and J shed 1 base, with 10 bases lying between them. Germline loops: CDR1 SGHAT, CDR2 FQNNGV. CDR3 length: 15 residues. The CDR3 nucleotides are TGTGCCAGCAGCTTAGAAGGGACACTTTCCTACGAGCAGTACTTC. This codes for CASSLEGTLSYEQYF.

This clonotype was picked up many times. The CDR3 loop reads CSVEPQTGALPQYF. The CDR3 bases are TGCAGCGTTGAACCCCAAACAGGGGCGCTGCCTCAGTACTTC. The chain carries TRBV29-1 and TRBJ2-7, with 7 bases matching TRBD1. The CDR3 contains 14 residues. From germline, CDR1 is SQVTM and CDR2 ANQGSEA. The V and J ends lost 2 bases and 10 bases, in that order; junction bases with no gene match: 14.

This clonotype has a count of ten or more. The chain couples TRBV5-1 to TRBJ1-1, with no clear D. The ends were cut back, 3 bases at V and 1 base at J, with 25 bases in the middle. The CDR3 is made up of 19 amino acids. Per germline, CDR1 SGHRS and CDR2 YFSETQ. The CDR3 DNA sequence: TGCGCCAGCAGCTCGTATCTACGGTCAGCAGGACGACCGAACACTGAAGCTTTCTTT. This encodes CASSSYLRSAGRPNTEAFF.

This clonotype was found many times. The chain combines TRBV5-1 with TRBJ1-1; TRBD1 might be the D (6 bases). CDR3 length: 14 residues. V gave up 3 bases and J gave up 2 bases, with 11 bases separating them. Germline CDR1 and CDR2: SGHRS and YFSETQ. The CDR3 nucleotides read TGCGCCAGCAGCTGGGGGGGGCGAAACACTGAAGCTTTCTTT. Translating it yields CASSWGGRNTEAFF.

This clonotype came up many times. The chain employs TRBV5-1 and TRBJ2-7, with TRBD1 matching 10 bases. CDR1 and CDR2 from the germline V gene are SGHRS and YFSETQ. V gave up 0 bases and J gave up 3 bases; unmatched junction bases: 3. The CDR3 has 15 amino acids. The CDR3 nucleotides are TGCGCCAGCAGCTTGGCCCGGGACAGGGGCTACGAGCAGTACTTC. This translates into CASSLARDRGYEQYF. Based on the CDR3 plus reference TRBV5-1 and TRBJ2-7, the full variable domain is KAGVTQTPRYLIKTRGQQVTLSCSPISGHRSVSWYQQTPGQGLQFLFEYFSETQRNKGNFPGRFSGRQFSNSRSEMNVSTLELGDSALYLCASSLARDRGYEQYFGPGTRLTVT.

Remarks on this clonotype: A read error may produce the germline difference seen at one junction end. The CDR3 spells CVSSPGRNTGELFF. DNA for the CDR3: TGTGTCAGCAGCCCCGGCCGAAACACCGGGGAGCTGTTTTTT. This chain uses TRBV11-2 with TRBJ2-2, with D unresolved. Germline CDR1 reads SGHAT; CDR2 reads FQNNGV. This CDR3 region has 14 residues.

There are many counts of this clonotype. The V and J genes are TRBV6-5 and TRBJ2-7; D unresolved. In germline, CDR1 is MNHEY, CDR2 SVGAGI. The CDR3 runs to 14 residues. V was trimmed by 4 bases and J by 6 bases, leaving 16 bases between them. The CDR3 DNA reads TGTGCCAGCAGTTCCAGCTTATTGCCAGGCGAGCAGTACTTC. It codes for CASSSSLLPGEQYF.

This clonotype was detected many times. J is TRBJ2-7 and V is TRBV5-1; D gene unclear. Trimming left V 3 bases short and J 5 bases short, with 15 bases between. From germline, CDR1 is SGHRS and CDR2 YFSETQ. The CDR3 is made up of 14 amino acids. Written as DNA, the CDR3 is TGCGCCAGCAGCTCTGAAGGCGGTTTCGACGAGCAGTACTTC. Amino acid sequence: CASSSEGGFDEQYF. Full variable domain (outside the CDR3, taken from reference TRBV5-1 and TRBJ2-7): KAGVTQTPRYLIKTRGQQVTLSCSPISGHRSVSWYQQTPGQGLQFLFEYFSETQRNKGNFPGRFSGRQFSNSRSEMNVSTLELGDSALYLCASSSEGGFDEQYFGPGTRLTVT.